The present entry profiles one T cell receptor (beta chain) with its context. Assay: immunoSEQ multiplex PCR; the TCRdb copy retains only in-frame clones and omits some. The table lists tens of thousands of clones, around 89% of them singletons. This sample stems from a study of blood T cell repertoires in COVID-19. Germline V lookup: CDR1 SGHNT, CDR2 YENEEA. V was shortened by 5 bases and J by 4 bases, with 17 bases between the two germline ends. CDR3 length: 16 amino acids. The V and J genes are TRBV11-3 and TRBJ2-2; D possibly corresponds to TRBD2 (7 bases). This receptor was identified in an elderly woman with active COVID-19. The sequenced sample was peripheral blood. The CDR3, as DNA: TGTGCCAGCAGCCCAAGGGGGGGAGCGAGCACCGGGGAGCTGTTTTTT. This codes for CASSPRGGASTGELFF. The full variable domain, with the rest looked up from reference TRBV11-3 and TRBJ2-2, is EAGVVQSPRYKIIEKKQPVAFWCNPISGHNTLYWYLQNLGQGPELLIRYENEEAVDDSQLPKDRFSAERLKGVDSTLKIQPAELGDSAVYLCASSPRGGASTGELFFGEGSRLTVL.